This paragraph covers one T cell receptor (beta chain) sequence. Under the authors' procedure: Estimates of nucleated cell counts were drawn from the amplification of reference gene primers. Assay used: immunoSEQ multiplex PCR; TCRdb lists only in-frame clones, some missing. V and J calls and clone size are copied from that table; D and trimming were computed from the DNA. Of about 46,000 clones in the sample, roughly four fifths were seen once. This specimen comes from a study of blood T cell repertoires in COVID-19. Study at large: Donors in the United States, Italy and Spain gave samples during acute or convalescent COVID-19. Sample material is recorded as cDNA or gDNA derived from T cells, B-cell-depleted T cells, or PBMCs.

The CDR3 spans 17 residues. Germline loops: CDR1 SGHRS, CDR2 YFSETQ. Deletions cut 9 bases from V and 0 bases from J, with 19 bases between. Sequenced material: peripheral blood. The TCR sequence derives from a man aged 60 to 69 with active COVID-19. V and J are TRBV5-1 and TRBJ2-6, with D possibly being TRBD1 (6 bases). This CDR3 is CATHSGHIPSGANVLTF. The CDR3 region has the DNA TGCGCCACCCACTCGGGACACATTCCCTCTGGGGCCAACGTCCTGACTTTC.